This T cell receptor beta chain was sequenced in a study of CD8 T cells in ankylosing spondylitis. A quantitative 5'-RACE method, one with molecular barcodes, was used to make TCR beta libraries. Using its own MiXCR run on the 5' RACE reads, TCRdb lists one record per CDR3 protein. The table records 80,000 to 100,000 distinct CDR3 sequences, 8.8% of them present only once. CDR3 length: 14 amino acids. After removal of 5 bases from V and 3 bases from J, the junction contained 4 bases not matched to a gene. Germline V gene data show CDR1 as MNHEY and CDR2 as SVGAGI. Whole-study results and caveats: A TCR beta motif of 8 or 9 highly homologous variants appeared characteristic of ankylosing spondylitis blood.

The table lists this clonotype with many counts. What it binds is unknown. V gene TRBV6-5 combines with J gene TRBJ2-7; 10 positions agree with TRBD2. This receptor was obtained from a male donor with ankylosing spondylitis or in good health (not recorded which). Input material: blood, either unsorted or a sorted T cell fraction (not recorded which). The CDR3 DNA sequence: TGTGCCAGCAGTAACGAGCGGGGGGGCTACGAGCAGTACTTC. Encoded protein: CASSNERGGYEQYF.